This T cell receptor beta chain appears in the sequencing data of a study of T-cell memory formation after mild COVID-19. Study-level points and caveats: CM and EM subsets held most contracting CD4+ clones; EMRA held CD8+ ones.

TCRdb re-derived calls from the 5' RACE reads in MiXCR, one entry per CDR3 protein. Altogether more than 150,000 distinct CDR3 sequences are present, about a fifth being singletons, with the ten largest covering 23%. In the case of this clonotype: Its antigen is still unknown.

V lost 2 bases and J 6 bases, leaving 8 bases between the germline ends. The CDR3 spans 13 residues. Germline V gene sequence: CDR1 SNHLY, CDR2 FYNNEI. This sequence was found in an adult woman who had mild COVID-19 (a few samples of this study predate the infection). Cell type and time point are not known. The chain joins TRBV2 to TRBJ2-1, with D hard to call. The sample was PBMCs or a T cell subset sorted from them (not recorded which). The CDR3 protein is CASSEKASNEQFF. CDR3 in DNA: TGTGCCAGCAGTGAAAAGGCCTCCAATGAGCAGTTCTTC.